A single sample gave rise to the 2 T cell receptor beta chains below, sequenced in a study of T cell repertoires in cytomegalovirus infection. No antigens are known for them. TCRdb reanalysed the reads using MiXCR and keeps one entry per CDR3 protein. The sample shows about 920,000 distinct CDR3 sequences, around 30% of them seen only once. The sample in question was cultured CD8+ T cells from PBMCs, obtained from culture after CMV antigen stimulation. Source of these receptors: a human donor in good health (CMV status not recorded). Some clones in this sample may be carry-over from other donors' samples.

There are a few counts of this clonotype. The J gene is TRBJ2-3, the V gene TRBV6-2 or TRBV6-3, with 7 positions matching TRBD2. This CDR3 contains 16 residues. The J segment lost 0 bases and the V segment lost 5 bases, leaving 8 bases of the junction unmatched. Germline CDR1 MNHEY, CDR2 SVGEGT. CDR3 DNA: TGTGCCAGCAGTGCCGGACTAGGGTTAAGCACAGATACGCAGTATTTT. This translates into CASSAGLGLSTDTQYF.

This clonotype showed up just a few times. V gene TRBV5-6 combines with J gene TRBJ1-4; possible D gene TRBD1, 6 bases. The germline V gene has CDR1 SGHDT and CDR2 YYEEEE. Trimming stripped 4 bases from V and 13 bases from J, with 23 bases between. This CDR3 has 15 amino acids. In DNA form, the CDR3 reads TGTGCCAGCAGCCGTACCCGGGGACAAGCGGAGGGACTGTTTTTT. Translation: CASSRTRGQAEGLFF. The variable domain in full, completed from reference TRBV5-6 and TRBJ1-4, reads DAGVTQSPTHLIKTRGQQVTLRCSPKSGHDTVSWYQQALGQGPQFIFQYYEEEERQRGNFPDRFSGHQFPNYSSELNVNALLLGDSALYLCASSRTRGQAEGLFFGSGTQLSVL.